The T cell receptor beta chain described here comes from a study of blood T cells in healthy people across ages. As for this clonotype: Antigen unknown. This could be a read error, since a much larger clone is one nucleotide away.

CDR1 is SEHNR and CDR2 is FQNEAQ in the germline V gene (reference sequence). The CDR3 length is 15 residues. The V and J ends lost 1 base and 8 bases, in that order; junction bases with no gene match: 7. Study outcomes and limitations: Possibly, changes in expanded clonotypes were confounded because donor CMV status was unknown. Diversity figures derived from one million T cells were judged to underestimate the true value.

With a J-beta primer mix and a sample-barcoded 5' primer, a second PCR ran roughly 7 to 11 cycles. TCRdb independently ran MiXCR on the 5' RACE reads; one entry per CDR3 protein. The sample has 590,000 or so distinct CDR3 sequences; roughly 30% are singletons. The amount of total RNA extracted per sample was at least 5 micrograms. The chain uses TRBV7-9 and TRBJ2-1, with TRBD1 identical over 8 bases. The source material was blood. The TCR sequence derives from a woman at least 80 years old in good health. CDR3 bases: TGTGCCAGCAGCTTAGAAGTGACAGGGGTTGATGAGCAGTTCTTC. Translation: CASSLEVTGVDEQFF.